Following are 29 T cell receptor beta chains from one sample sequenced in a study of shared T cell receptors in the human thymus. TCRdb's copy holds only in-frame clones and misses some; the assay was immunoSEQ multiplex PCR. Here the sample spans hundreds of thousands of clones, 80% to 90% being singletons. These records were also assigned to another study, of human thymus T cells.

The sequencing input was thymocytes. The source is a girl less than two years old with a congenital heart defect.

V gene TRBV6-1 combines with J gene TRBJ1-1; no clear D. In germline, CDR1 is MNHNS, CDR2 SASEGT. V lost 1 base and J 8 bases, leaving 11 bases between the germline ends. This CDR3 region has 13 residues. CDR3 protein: CASSEVGGREAFF. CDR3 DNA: TGTGCCAGCAGTGAAGTCGGCGGCCGGGAAGCTTTCTTT.

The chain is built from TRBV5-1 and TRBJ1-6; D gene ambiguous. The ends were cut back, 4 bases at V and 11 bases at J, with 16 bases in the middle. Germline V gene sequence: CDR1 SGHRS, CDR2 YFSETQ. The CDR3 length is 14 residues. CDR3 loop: CASSPDDTVPPLHF. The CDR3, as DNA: TGCGCCAGCAGCCCGGATGACACTGTACCACCCCTCCACTTT.

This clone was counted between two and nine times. The CDR3: CASSKTEKAGELFF. The CDR3 bases are TGCGCCAGCAGCAAGACAGAGAAAGCCGGGGAGCTGTTTTTT. The V call is TRBV5-1, the J call TRBJ2-2; the D gene is possibly TRBD1 (5 bases). Germline values: CDR1 SGHRS, CDR2 YFSETQ. The ends were cut back, 4 bases at V and 6 bases at J, with 13 bases in the middle. The CDR3 runs 14 residues.

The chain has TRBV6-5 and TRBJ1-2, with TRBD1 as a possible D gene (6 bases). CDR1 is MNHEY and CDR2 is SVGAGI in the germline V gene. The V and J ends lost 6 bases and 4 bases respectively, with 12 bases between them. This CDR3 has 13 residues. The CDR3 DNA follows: TGTGCCAGCAGAGGGGGACCTGGCTATGGCTACACCTTC. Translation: CASRGGPGYGYTF.

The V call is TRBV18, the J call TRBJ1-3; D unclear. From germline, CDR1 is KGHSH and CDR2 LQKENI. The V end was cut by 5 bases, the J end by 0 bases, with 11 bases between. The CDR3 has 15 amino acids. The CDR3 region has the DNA TGTGCCAGCTCAAAGACCGGGAACTCTGGAAACACCATATATTTT. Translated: CASSKTGNSGNTIYF.

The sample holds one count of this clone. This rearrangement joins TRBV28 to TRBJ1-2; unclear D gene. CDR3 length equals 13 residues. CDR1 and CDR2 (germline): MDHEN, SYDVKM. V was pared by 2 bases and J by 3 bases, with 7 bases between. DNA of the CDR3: TGTGCCAGCAGTTTAGAGCGCTACTATGGCTACACCTTC. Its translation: CASSLERYYGYTF.

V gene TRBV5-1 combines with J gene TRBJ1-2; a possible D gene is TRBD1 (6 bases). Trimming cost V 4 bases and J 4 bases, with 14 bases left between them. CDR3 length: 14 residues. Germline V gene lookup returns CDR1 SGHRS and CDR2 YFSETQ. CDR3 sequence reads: CASSPTRTVYGYTF. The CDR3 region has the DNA TGCGCCAGCAGCCCGACCCGGACAGTCTATGGCTACACCTTC.

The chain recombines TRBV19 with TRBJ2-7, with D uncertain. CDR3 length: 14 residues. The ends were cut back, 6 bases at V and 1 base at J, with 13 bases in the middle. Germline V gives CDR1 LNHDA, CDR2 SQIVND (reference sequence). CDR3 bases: TGTGCCAGTAGCGACGGGTCCGGGTCCTACGAGCAGTACTTC. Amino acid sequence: CASSDGSGSYEQYF.

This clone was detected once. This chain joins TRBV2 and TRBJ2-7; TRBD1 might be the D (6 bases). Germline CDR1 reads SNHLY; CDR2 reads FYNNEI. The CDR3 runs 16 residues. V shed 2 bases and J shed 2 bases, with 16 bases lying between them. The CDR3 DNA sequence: TGTGCCAGCAGTGAAAGGTCGGGCAGGGGACCCTACGAGCAGTACTTC. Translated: CASSERSGRGPYEQYF.

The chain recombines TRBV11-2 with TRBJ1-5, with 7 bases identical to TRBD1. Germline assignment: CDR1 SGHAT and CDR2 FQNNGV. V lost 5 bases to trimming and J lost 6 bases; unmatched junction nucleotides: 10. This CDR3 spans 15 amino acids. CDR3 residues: CASSPGRAGGQPQHF. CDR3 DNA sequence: TGTGCCAGCAGCCCTGGTCGGGCAGGGGGTCAGCCCCAGCATTTT. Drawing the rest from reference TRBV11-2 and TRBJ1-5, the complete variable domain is EAGVAQSPRYKIIEKRQSVAFWCNPISGHATLYWYQQILGQGPKLLIQFQNNGVVDDSQLPKDRFSAERLKGVDSTLKIQPAKLEDSAVYLCASSPGRAGGQPQHFGDGTRLSIL.

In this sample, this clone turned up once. In DNA, the CDR3 is TGCGCCAGCAGCTGGGACAAGGAGGCCTTGGACACTGAAGCTTTCTTT. Translated, it gives CASSWDKEALDTEAFF. The gene calls are TRBV5-1 and TRBJ1-1; D possibly corresponds to TRBD1 (6 bases). CDR1 is SGHRS, CDR2 YFSETQ, per germline. Trimming shortened V by 3 bases and J by 3 bases, and 18 bases separated the two germline ends. This CDR3 region has 16 residues. The full variable domain, rest sourced from reference TRBV5-1 and TRBJ1-1, is KAGVTQTPRYLIKTRGQQVTLSCSPISGHRSVSWYQQTPGQGLQFLFEYFSETQRNKGNFPGRFSGRQFSNSRSEMNVSTLELGDSALYLCASSWDKEALDTEAFFGQGTRLTVV.

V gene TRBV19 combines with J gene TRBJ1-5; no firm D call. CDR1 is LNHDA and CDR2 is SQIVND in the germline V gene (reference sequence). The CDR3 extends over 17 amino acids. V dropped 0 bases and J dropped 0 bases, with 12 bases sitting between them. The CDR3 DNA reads TGTGCCAGTAGTATAGATCTATTACAGACTAGCAATCAGCCCCAGCATTTT. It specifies CASSIDLLQTSNQPQHF.

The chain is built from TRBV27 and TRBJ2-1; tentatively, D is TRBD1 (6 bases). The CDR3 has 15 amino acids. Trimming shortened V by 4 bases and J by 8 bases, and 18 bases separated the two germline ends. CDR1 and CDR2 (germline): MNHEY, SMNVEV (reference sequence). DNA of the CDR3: TGTGCCAGCAGTTGTGGCAGGGGTTTAGTATATGAGCAGTTCTTC. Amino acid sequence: CASSCGRGLVYEQFF.

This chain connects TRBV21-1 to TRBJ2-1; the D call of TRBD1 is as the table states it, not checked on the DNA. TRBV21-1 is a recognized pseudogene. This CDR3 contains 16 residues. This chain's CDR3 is CASSKRGISSYNEQFF. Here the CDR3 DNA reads TGTGCCAGCAGCAAAAGGGGGATCTCCTCCTACAATGAGCAGTTCTTC.

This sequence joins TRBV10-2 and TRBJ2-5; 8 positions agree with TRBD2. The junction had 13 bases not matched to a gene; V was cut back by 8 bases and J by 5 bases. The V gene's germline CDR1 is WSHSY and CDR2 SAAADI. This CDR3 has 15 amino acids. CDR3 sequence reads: CASGQRGPPGETQYF. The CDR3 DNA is TGCGCCAGCGGACAGCGGGGGCCTCCGGGGGAGACCCAGTACTTC.

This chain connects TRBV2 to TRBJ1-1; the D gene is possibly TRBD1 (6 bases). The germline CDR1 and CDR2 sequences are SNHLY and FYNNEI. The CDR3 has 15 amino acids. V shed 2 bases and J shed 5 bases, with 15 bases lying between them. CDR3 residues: CASSESGGAVTEAFF. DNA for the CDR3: TGTGCCAGCAGTGAATCTGGGGGGGCTGTAACTGAAGCTTTCTTT.

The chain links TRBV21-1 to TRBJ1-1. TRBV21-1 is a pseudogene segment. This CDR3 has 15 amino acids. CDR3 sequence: CASSINRGAGTEAFF. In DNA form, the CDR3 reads TGTGCCAGCAGCATAAACCGGGGGGCAGGTACTGAAGCTTTCTTT.

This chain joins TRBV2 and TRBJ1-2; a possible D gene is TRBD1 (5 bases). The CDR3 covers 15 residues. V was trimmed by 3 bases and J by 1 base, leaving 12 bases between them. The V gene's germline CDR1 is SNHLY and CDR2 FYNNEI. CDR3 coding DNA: TGTGCCAGCAGTGATTGGCAGGGCCGTAACTATGGCTACACCTTC. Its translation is CASSDWQGRNYGYTF.

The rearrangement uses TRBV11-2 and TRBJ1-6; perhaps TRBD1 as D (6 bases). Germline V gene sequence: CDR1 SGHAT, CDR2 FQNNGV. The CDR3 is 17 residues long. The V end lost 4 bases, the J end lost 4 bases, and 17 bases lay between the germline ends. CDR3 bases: TGTGCCAGCAGCTCGGACGGGGGGGGGCGTTATAATTCACCCCTCCACTTT. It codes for CASSSDGGGRYNSPLHF.

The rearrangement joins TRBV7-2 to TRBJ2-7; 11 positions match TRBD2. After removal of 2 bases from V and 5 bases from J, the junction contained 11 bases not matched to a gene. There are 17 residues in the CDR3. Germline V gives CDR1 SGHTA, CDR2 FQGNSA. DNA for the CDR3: TGTGCCAGCAGCTTATACATAGCGGGGGGGCCAAGGAACGAGCAGTACTTC. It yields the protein CASSLYIAGGPRNEQYF.

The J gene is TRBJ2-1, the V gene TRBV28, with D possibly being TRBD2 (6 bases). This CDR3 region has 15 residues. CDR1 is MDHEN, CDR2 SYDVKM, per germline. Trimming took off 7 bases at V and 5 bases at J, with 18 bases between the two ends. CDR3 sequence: CASNAAGGLDNEQFF. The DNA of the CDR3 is TGTGCCAGCAATGCAGCTGGGGGACTTGACAATGAGCAGTTCTTC.

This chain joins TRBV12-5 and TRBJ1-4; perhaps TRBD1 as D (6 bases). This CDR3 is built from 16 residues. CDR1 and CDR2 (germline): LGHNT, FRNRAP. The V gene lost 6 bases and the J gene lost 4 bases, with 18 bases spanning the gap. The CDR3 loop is CASGPPPDRDNEKLFF. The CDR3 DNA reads TGTGCTAGTGGCCCTCCTCCGGACAGAGATAATGAAAAACTGTTTTTT.

CDR3 amino acids: CASSLASPWGGYYGYTF. CDR3 in DNA: TGTGCCAGCAGCTTGGCGTCTCCGTGGGGCGGATACTATGGCTACACCTTC. The chain joins TRBV5-5 to TRBJ1-2; D possibly corresponds to TRBD1 (5 bases). V was shortened by 0 bases and J by 3 bases, with 18 bases between the two germline ends. The CDR3 has 17 amino acids. The germline CDR1 and CDR2 sequences are SGHKS and YYEKEE (reference sequence).

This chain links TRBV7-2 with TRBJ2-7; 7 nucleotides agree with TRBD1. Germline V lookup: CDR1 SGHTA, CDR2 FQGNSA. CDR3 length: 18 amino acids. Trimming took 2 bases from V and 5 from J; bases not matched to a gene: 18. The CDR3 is CASSLRTQARDSEDEQYF. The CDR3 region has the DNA TGTGCCAGCAGCTTAAGGACTCAGGCCCGGGACAGCGAGGACGAGCAGTACTTC. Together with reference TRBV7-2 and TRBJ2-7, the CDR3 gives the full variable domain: GAGVSQSPSNKVTEKGKDVELRCDPISGHTALYWYRQSLGQGLEFLIYFQGNSAPDKSGLPSDRFSAERTGGSVSTLTIQRTQQEDSAVYLCASSLRTQARDSEDEQYFGPGTRLTVT.

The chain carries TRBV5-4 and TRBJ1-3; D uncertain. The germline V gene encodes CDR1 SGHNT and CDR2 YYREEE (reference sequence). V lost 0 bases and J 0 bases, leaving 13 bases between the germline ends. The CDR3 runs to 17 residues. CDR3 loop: CASSLGADPYSGNTIYF. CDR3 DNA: TGTGCCAGCAGCTTGGGGGCTGACCCTTACTCTGGAAACACCATATATTTT.

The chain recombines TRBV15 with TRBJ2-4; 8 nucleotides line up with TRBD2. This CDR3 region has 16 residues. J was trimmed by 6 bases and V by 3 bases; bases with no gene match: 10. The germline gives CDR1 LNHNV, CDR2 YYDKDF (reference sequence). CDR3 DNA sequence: TGTGCCACCAGCAGCCCGGGGGGGCGCCCCGGAAACATTCAGTACTTC. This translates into CATSSPGGRPGNIQYF.

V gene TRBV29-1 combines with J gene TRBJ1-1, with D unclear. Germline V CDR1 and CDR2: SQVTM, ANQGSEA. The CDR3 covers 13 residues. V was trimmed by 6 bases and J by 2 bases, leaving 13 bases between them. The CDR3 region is CSVWRPANTEAFF. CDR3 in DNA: TGCAGCGTATGGAGGCCAGCTAACACTGAAGCTTTCTTT.

The CDR3 nucleotides read TGTGCCAGCAGCCGCGACAGGGCTTATGAGCAGTTCTTC. Its protein product is CASSRDRAYEQFF. The chain combines TRBV5-4 with TRBJ2-1; 7 bases line up with TRBD1. The CDR3 spans 13 residues. Losses at the gene ends were 4 bases for V and 8 bases for J; bases not matched to a gene: 6. Per the germline V gene, CDR1 is SGHNT and CDR2 is YYREEE (reference sequence).

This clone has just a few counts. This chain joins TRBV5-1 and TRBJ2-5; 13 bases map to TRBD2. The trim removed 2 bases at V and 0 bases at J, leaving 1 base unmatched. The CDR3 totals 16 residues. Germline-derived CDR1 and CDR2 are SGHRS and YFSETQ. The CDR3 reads CASSFTSGGDQETQYF. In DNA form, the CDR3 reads TGCGCCAGCAGCTTTACTAGCGGGGGGGACCAAGAGACCCAGTACTTC.